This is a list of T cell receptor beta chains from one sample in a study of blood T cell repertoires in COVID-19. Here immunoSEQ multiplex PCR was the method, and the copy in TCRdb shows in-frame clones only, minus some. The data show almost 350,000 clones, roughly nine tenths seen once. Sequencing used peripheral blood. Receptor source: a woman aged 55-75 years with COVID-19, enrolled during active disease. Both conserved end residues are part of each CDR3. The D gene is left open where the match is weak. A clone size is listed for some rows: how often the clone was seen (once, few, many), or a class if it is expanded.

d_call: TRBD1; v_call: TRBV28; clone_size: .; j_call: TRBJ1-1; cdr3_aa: CASTAGGNTEAFF; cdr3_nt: TGTGCCAGCACCGCAGGGGGGAACACTGAAGCTTTCTTT
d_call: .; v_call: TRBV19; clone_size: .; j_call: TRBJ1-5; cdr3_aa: CASSIFGIGNQPQHF; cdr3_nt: TGTGCCAGTAGTATTTTCGGGATCGGAAATCAGCCCCAGCATTTT
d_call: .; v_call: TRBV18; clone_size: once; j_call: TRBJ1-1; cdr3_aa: CASSFDRMNTEAFF; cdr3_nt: TGTGCCAGCTCATTCGACAGAATGAACACTGAAGCTTTCTTT
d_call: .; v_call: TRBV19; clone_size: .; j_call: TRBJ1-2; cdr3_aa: CASSRGGLSGYTF; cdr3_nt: TGTGCCAGTAGTAGGGGAGGGCTCTCTGGCTACACCTTC
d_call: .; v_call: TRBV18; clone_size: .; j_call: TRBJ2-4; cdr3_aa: CASSPLGDIQYF; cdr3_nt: TGTGCCAGCTCACCATTAGGGGACATTCAGTACTTC
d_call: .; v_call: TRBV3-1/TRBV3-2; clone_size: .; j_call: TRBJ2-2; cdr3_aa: CATRQTANTGELFF; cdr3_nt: TGTGCCACCCGACAGACCGCGAACACCGGGGAGCTGTTTTTT
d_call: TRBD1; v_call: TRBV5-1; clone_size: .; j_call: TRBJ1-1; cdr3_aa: CASSLGQGVGEAFF; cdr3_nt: TGCGCCAGCAGCCTGGGACAGGGGGTGGGTGAAGCTTTCTTT
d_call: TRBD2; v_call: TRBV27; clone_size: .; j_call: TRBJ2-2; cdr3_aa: CASSLSRLAGELFF; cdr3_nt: TGTGCCAGCAGTTTATCGAGACTAGCGGGGGAGCTGTTTTTT
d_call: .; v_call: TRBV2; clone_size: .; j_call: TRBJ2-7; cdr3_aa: CASSVSGLEQYF; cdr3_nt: TGTGCCAGCAGTGTCTCGGGGTTGGAGCAGTACTTC
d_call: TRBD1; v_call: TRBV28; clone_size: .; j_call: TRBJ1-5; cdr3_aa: CASSSPGQNQPQHF; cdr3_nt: TGTGCCAGCAGTTCTCCGGGACAGAATCAGCCCCAGCATTTT
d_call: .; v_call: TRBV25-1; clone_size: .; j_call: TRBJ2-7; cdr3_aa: CASSESIREQYF; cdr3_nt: TGTGCCAGCAGTGAATCTATCCGCGAGCAGTACTTC
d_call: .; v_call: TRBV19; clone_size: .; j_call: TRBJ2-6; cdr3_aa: CASSIGGSGANVLTF; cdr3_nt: TGTGCCAGTAGTATCGGGGGAAGTGGGGCCAACGTCCTGACTTTC
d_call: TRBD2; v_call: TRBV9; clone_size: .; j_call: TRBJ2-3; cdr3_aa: CASSPIAGGVSTDTQYF; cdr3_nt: TGTGCCAGCAGCCCCATAGCGGGGGGGGTTTCCACAGATACGCAGTATTTT
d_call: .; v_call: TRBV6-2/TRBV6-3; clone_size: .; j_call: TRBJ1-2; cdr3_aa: CASSYAAVNYGYTF; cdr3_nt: TGTGCCAGCAGTTACGCTGCAGTAAACTATGGCTACACCTTC
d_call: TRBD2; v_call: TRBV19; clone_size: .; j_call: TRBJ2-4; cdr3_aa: CASSPTSLGQYF; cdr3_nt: TGTGCCAGTAGCCCGACTAGCCTTGGACAGTACTTC
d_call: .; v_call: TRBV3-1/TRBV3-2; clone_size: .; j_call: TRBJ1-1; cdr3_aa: CASSPWGGNTEAFF; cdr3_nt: TGTGCCAGCAGCCCGTGGGGGGGGAACACTGAAGCTTTCTTT
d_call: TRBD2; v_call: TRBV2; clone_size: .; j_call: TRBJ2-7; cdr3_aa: CASRLAGGPGIPYEQYF; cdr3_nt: TGTGCCAGCAGACTAGCGGGGGGGCCGGGGATTCCCTACGAGCAGTACTTC
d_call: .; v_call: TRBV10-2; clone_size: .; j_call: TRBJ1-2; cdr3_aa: CASSEARPGYSNYGYTF; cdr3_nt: TGCGCCAGCAGTGAAGCCAGGCCGGGATATAGTAACTATGGCTACACCTTC
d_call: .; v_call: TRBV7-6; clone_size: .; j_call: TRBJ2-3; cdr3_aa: CASSSAAQGTDTQYF; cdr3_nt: TGTGCCAGCAGCTCAGCCGCACAGGGCACAGATACGCAGTATTTT
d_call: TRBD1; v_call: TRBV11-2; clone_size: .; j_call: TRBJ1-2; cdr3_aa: CASSLGDRGGYTF; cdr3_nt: TGTGCCAGCAGCTTGGGGGACAGAGGGGGCTACACCTTC